This TCR beta chain emerged from a study of radiotherapy plus CTLA-4 blockade in lung cancer. Sequenced by immunoSEQ multiplex PCR; TCRdb stores in-frame clones only, minus some. The sample lists roughly 48,000 clones; around four fifths were seen once. This receptor was taken from a human donor with non-small cell lung cancer who had stable disease on radiotherapy plus ipilimumab. Sequencing used peripheral blood, obtained from a patient treated with radiotherapy plus ipilimumab.

CDR3 sequence (DNA): TGTGCCAGCAGCTTTACAGGGGGTGGCTACACCTTC. Translating it yields CASSFTGGGYTF. V is TRBV11-1 and J is TRBJ1-2; 8 nucleotides line up with TRBD1. V lost 3 bases and J lost 7; bases outside the gene matches: 1. Germline CDR1 is SGHAT and CDR2 is FQDESV (reference sequence). The CDR3 sequence is 12 residues long.